This T cell receptor beta chain appears in the sequencing data of a study of blood T cell repertoires in COVID-19. Study context: The samples span acute and convalescent COVID-19 from the United States, Italy and Spain. Sources were T cells, B-cell-depleted T cells, or PBMCs; the material itself was cDNA or gDNA.

J was trimmed by 5 bases and V by 4 bases; bases with no gene match: 8. Germline CDR1 and CDR2: WSHSY and SAAADI. The CDR3 is 15 residues long. Methods used by the authors: Amplifying reference gene primers gave estimates of nucleated cell counts. Here immunoSEQ multiplex PCR was the method, and the copy in TCRdb shows in-frame clones only, minus some. For V, J and clone size, that table is used; D and trimming come from the DNA. This sample yields about 76,000 clones, of which more than 75% are seen a single time; approximately 25% belongs to the top ten. What was sequenced was peripheral blood. The sequence derives from a human donor in a cohort sampled during active COVID-19. The V gene is TRBV10-2, the J gene TRBJ2-3; TRBD1 aligns across 8 bases. In DNA, the CDR3 is TGCGCCAGCAGTGGGGCGACAGGGGACTTAGATACGCAGTATTTT. It specifies CASSGATGDLDTQYF.